The source of this T cell receptor (beta chain) is a study of shared clonotypes between healthy human individuals. Study at large: The donor pool was made up of a couple of women and three men aged 18 to 49.

Trimming removed 4 bases from V and 7 bases from J, with 17 bases in between. Germline V CDR1 and CDR2: SGHRS, YFSETQ. This CDR3 comprises 14 residues. The table came from immunoSEQ multiplex PCR; TCRdb's copy has only in-frame clones and leaves some out. The profile covers roughly 2,500,000 clones, with approximately 93% appearing a single time and 0.36% taken by the ten largest. Study-level results: Estimated richness values were generally larger in naive subsets than in memory subsets.

Division of CD4+ cells produced a CD45RA+ naive subset and a CD45RA-negative memory subset. Regarding this clone: Its matching antigen is unknown.

The specimen was naive CD4+ T cells from PBMCs. Described subset: CD45RA+ positively selected. This chain connects TRBV5-1 to TRBJ2-5; no firm D call. The TCR sequence derives from a young man in good health. Some clones in this sample may be carry-over from other donors' samples. In nucleotides, the CDR3 is TGCGCCAGCAGCACTCCCGGACCCGAAGGGACCCAGTACTTC. As protein: CASSTPGPEGTQYF.